This T cell receptor (beta chain) was captured by sequencing in a study of CD8+CD57+ T cells in acquired aplastic anemia. Study-level background: Mean DNA quantity obtained from sorted CD4+ and CD8+ cells was 3.2 ug. Findings and limits, study-wide: Found in both controls and patients were twenty-nine CD8+ CDR3 sequences.

CDR3 length: 15 residues. Between the trimmed V and J ends, which lost 2 bases and 4 bases, there was a span of 14 bases. Germline assignment: CDR1 SGHRS and CDR2 YFSETQ. This clonotype was recorded once. Its target is unknown. The TCR beta profiling, which covered VDJ combination and CDR3 sequence, was carried out using genomic DNA as the template. MiXCR was run by TCRdb on the reads, yielding one entry per CDR3 protein. The table lists some 170,000 distinct CDR3 sequences, about 48% of them singletons. The chain is built from TRBV5-1 and TRBJ2-3; either TRBD1 or TRBD2 may fit D (5 bases each). Sequenced material: sorted CD4+, CD8+, or CD8+CD57+ T cells (not recorded which) from PBMCs. The sequence was collected from a human donor in good health. This CDR3 reads CASSLGAGSPDTQYF. CDR3 nucleotide sequence: TGCGCCAGCAGCTTAGGGGCAGGGAGCCCAGATACGCAGTATTTT.